This T cell receptor (beta chain) is from a study of spatial heterogeneity in lung cancer. Whole-study context: For the average unique TCR and UMI combination, more than nine occurrences appeared in raw reads. Points from the study as a whole: The study found ubiquitous expanded tumor TCRs in blood more at resection than follow-up.

This clonotype has only a few counts. What it recognizes is unknown. TCRdb processed the 5' RACE reads anew with MiXCR; each CDR3 protein has one entry. The sample lists over 90,000 distinct CDR3 sequences; 7% to 9% were seen once. CDR1 and CDR2 (germline): SNHLY, FYNNEI. V shed 8 bases and J shed 4 bases, with 15 bases lying between them. This CDR3 has 14 residues. Time point given: sample taken at primary tumor resection. TCRs were sequenced from unsorted whole RNA of tumor, nontumor lung or PBMC. The cohort: around 79 early-stage, untreated non-small cell lung cancer patients. The source of this sequence is a male donor with early-stage non-small cell lung cancer. V is TRBV2 and J is TRBJ1-5; D may be TRBD1 (5 bases). The sequencing used PBMCs, collected at surgery. CDR3 region: CASWGGYVNQPQHF. The CDR3 nucleotides read TGTGCCAGCTGGGGGGGTTATGTTAATCAGCCCCAGCATTTT.